This T cell receptor (beta chain) was captured in a study of spatial heterogeneity in lung cancer. This CDR3 has 14 residues. With 8 bases clipped from V and 8 bases from J, the junction kept 9 bases outside the gene matches. Germline values: CDR1 MNHNS, CDR2 SASEGT. About this clonotype: Its antigen is currently unknown.

Study conclusions and caveats: Tumor TCRs that were ubiquitous and expanded showed up in blood more at resection than follow-up.

TCRdb re-analysed the 5' RACE reads in MiXCR, keeping a single row per CDR3 protein. The data contain some 40,000 distinct CDR3 sequences, about 5% of them seen just once; the ten biggest clones take up approximately 25%. This sample's time point: sample taken at primary tumor resection. This chain joins TRBV6-1 and TRBJ2-1, with 10 bases that match TRBD1. The sample in question was PBMCs, obtained at surgery. The clonotype comes from a female donor with early-stage non-small cell lung cancer. CDR3 sequence reads: CASDRDRGNYEQFF. CDR3 DNA sequence: TGTGCCAGCGACCGGGACAGGGGTAACTATGAGCAGTTCTTC.